Here is one T cell receptor (beta chain) with its context. Its target is not known. The data were taken from a study of T cell responses to AZD1222 COVID-19 vaccine. Profiled with immunoSEQ multiplex PCR; TCRdb holds only in-frame clones, not every one. The table includes 200,000 to 300,000 clones, more than 80% detected once. CDR3 length: 17 residues. J gave up 0 bases and V 11 bases, and 11 bases lay outside the gene matches. Germline CDR1 is LNHDA and CDR2 is SQIVND (reference sequence). Study-wide results and limits: Clonal diversity was possibly underestimated, and white British individuals and females predominated among donors. Nearly half of spike-specific TCRs reportedly go after variant regions that carry no mutations. At baseline, just five to seven AZD1222 recipients tested seropositive. Once two AZD1222 doses were given, Spike-specific TCR breadth and depth went up.

The genes are TRBV19 and TRBJ2-2, with 11 bases aligning to TRBD2. Here the sequenced sample was peripheral blood, taken on day 0 of AZD1222 vaccination. The TCR comes from an adult in good health. CDR3 residues: CACRASGRPSNTGELFF. The DNA of the CDR3 is TGTGCCTGCCGAGCTAGCGGGAGGCCATCGAACACCGGGGAGCTGTTTTTT.